The sequence of this TCR beta chain was determined in a study of blood T cell repertoires in COVID-19 (TCRdb year 2020). Study-level background: The collaborator samples originated in the United States, Italy and Spain and spanned the acute and convalescent phases of COVID-19. Where available, HLA class I and class II types were taken from metadata supplied by the sample provider and were not determined by assay-based typing. The dataset comprised deeply sampled blood TCRbeta repertoires from subjects exposed to, actively infected with, or recovered from COVID-19. The material from the prospective study consisted of cDNA or gDNA derived from T cells, B-cell-depleted T cells, or PBMCs. The samples were drawn from two sources: the first 160 participants of the ongoing ImmuneRACE study, and 950 to 1,500 subjects contributed by 6 global collaborators. Sample metadata almost always included a de-identified subject ID, COVID-19 status, age in years and sex. The repertoires were released in a freely available public database intended as a resource for research on the immune response to SARS-CoV-2.

TCRbeta CDR3 regions were amplified from genomic DNA using the immunoSEQ Assay, a bias-controlled multiplex PCR. Per the original workflow: Nucleated cell counts per sample were estimated from amplification of reference gene primers within the assay. To quantify the absolute abundance of each unique TCRbeta CDR3 rearrangement, sequence reads were collapsed and filtered. For each sample, productive Simpson clonality was calculated as the square root of Simpson's diversity index across productive rearrangements. Sourced from immuneACCESS, this table was stored by TCRdb with only in-frame sequences that have V and J called. A share of the clones is absent; for the studies checked, an unresolved V gene accounts for under half, and the remainder has no known explanation. V, J and clone size are those of that table, while D and trimming were read from the DNA. In all, the sample holds roughly 500,000 clones, and about 91% of those were seen once. Around 0.9% of the sample is taken by the ten largest.

At one collaborating source in Seattle, patients were enrolled during active infection and were followed longitudinally through the course of disease. Collaborating institutions collected whole blood in K2EDTA tubes following their own protocols. For TCRbeta analysis, collaborator samples were shipped as frozen whole blood, as isolated PBMCs, or as DNA extracted from either sample type. What the work shows at the level of the full study, not this receptor alone: The quantity of clinical and demographic metadata differed by source and by participant and was supplied without curation.

Concerning this clone: Its antigen remains undetermined. The record has no base qualities; no much larger clone is one base away.

The sequencing sample was made of peripheral blood. This receptor was identified in a man between 18 and 29 years old with COVID-19, enrolled during active disease.

DNA sequence: TGCGCCAGCAGTGAATCCGGGAGGGATACGCAGTATTTT. Translation gives CASSESGRDTQYF. Recombination connected TRBV10-1 to TRBJ2-3; 7 junctional bases match TRBD2. The germline V gene (reference sequence) supplies CDR1 WNHNN and CDR2 SYGVQD. Measured from the cysteine to the phenylalanine, the CDR3 is 13 residues long. Kept here is only the CDR3 DNA, which spans 39 bases and is read in frame from base 1. At the junction V is shortened by 3 bases and J by 6 bases; bases outside the gene matches: 3.